This TCR beta chain appears in the sequencing data of a study of T cell repertoires in cytomegalovirus infection. The wider study: The authors used CMV epitopes that were HLA-C-restricted (recently identified) and HLA-B-restricted (well studied). Public signatures in TCR beta pointed to CMV infection and matching HLA type.

In its sample, this clonotype was seen a few times. No antigen is known for it. Via MiXCR, TCRdb re-called the reads, giving one row per CDR3 protein. The table records 550,000 to 850,000 distinct CDR3 sequences, about 30% of them present only once. Study-level results: HLA-C-restricted, CMV-specific TCR beta clonotypes were dominant ex vivo.

V lost 5 bases to trimming and J lost 3 bases; unmatched junction nucleotides: 10. The CDR3 is 17 residues long. CDR1 and CDR2 (germline): LNHDA, SQIVND (reference sequence). The chain combines TRBV19 with TRBJ2-1; TRBD1 aligns across 10 bases. The sample in question was cultured PBMCs, obtained from culture after CMV antigen stimulation. The receptor's source is a human donor in good health (CMV status not recorded). Some clones in this sample may be carry-over from other donors' samples. This CDR3 reads CASSVDAGTGVYNEQFF. CDR3 bases: TGTGCCAGTAGTGTGGATGCCGGGACAGGGGTCTACAATGAGCAGTTCTTC.